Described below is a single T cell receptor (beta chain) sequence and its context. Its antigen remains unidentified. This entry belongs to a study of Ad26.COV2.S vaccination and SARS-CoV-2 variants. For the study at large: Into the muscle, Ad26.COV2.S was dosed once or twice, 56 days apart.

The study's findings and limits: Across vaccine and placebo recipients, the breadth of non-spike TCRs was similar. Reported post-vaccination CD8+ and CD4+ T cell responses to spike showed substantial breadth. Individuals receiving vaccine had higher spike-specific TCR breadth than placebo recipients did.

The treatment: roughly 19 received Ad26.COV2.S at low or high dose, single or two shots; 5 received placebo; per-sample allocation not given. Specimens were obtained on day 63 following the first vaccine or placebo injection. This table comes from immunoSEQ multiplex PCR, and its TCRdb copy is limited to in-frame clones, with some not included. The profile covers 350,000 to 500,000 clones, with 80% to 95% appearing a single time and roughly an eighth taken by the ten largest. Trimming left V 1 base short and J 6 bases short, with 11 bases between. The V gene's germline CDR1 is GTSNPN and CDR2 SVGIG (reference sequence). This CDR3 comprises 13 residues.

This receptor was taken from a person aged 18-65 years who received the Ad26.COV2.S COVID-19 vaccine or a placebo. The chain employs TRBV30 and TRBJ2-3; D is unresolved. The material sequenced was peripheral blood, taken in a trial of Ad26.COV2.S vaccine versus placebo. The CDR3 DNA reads TGTGCCTGGAGTGGGACGAAGCCGGATACGCAGTATTTT. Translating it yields CAWSGTKPDTQYF.